This T cell receptor (beta chain) originates from a study of blood T cell repertoires in COVID-19. This CDR3 comprises 15 residues. Germline CDR1 MNHNS, CDR2 SASEGT. V shed 1 base, J shed 14 bases, and the junction held 9 bases outside the gene matches. In the authors' workflow: It was from reference gene primer amplification that nucleated cell counts were estimated. The data were produced by immunoSEQ multiplex PCR, yet TCRdb's version contains in-frame clones alone and is incomplete. V, J and clone size reflect that table, while D and trimming were determined from the DNA. The sample consists of about 150,000 clones, roughly 80% of them appearing once.

The V call is TRBV6-1, the J call TRBJ1-6; 9 positions match TRBD1. The sequence came from a man older than 75 with acute or convalescent COVID-19. The sequenced sample consisted of peripheral blood. The DNA for the CDR3 is TGTGCCAGCAGTGAAGGCGCCGGGACAGGGCCATCCCTCCACTTT. This encodes CASSEGAGTGPSLHF.